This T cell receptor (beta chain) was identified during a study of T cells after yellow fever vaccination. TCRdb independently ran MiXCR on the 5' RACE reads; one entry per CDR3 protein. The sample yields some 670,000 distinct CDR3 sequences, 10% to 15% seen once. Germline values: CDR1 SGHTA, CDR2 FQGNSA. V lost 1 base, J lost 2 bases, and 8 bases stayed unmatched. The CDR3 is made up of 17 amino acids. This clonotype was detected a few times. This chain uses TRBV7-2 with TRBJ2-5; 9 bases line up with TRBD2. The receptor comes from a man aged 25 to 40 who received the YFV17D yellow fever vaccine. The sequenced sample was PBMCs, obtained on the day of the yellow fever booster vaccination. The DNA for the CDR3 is TGTGCCAGCAGCTTAGGGCCCAGCGGGAGGAATCAAGAGACCCAGTACTTC. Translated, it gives CASSLGPSGRNQETQYF.